This T cell receptor (delta chain) was sequenced in a study of Vδ1+ human thymocytes (dated by TCRdb to the late 2010s). With regard to the full study: As a data resource, the study described the mRNA-level TRG and TRD CDR3 repertoires found in highly purified Vdelta1+ thymocytes taken from young children. The multiplex-based CDR3 amplicon strategy had previously been validated against 5'RACE-based CDR3 amplicon generation methods. On the study overall, not on this receptor specifically: The authors advised highly purified populations and single-cell validation, since unexpected Vdelta2 sequences could cause misinterpretation of bulk repertoire data. Even though sort purity was high, around 19% of thymic TRD sequences were Vdelta2 (and few were Vdelta3), which was not the case for the peripheral blood Vdelta1+ controls. In contrast to oligoclonal peripheral blood repertoires, thymic TRG and TRD repertoires appeared to be highly polyclonal with Gaussian CDR3 length distributions. Because no clustering by age or sex was seen, donors were not stratified by age or sex in the analyses. Many TRG clonotypes were shared between donors (up to roughly 7x10^3), whereas TRD repertoires were essentially private (max about 100 shared).

As regards this clone: Its antigen target is currently unknown. The germline gene is not matched at one end of the junction; a read error may be the cause.

Thymic samples were depleted of alphabeta T cells, then CD3+ TCRVdelta1+ TCRVdelta2- thymocytes were FACS-sorted. Sorted Vdelta1+ thymocyte purity ranged from roughly 96% to 99.6%. The thymic specimens were obtained from fewer than ten paediatric patients who were undergoing corrective cardiac surgery and ranged in age from about 5 days to 17 months. After the thymic tissue was dispersed, mononuclear cells were isolated using a Histopaque-1077 density gradient. The staining antibodies were anti-TCRVdelta1 clone TS8.2, anti-TCRVdelta2 clone B6, anti-CD3 clone HIT3a and anti-TCRalphabeta clone IP26. From its cysteine to its phenylalanine, the CDR3 spans 24 amino acids. The kept DNA is CDR3 alone, 72 bases in frame from the first base. CDR1 and CDR2 were assigned from the germline V gene as TSWWSYY and QGS. RNA extraction was performed with the RNeasy mini kit, and reverse transcription was done with Superscript III. CDR3 amplicons were produced by multiplex PCR using pooled V-gene forward primers and a constant-region reverse primer with Illumina adaptor overhangs. After gel purification, the amplicons were indexed with Nextera index primers during about 8 additional PCR cycles and then purified using AMPure XP beads. Libraries were sequenced on an Illumina MiSeq with paired-end 250 bp reads, dual indexing and about 20% PhiX spike-in. Per the original workflow: Read quality was checked with FastQC, and TRG read pairs were merged using ea-utils fastq-join. Sequences were annotated with IMGT/HighV-QUEST, keeping only productive sequences with unambiguous V-gene assignment; clonotypes were defined by identical CDR3 sequence. For downstream analysis, VDJtools 1.1.1, tcR 2.2.3, Treemap and vegan Shannon diversity in R 3.4.4 were used. TCRdb reprocessed the public data with the CATT caller; entries with the same nucleotide sequence were combined afterwards. The V and J calls and clone size are TCRdb's, not the authors'. For this sample the table gives 50,000 to 75,000 delta-chain clones, of which over 12% were detected only once. 0.3% to 0.45% of the sample lies in the top ten.

The receptor's source is a girl in the first two years of life who had congenital heart surgery. The chain employs TRDV1 and TRDJ1, with 13 bases matching TRDD3. The material sequenced was Vdelta1+ gamma-delta thymocytes from the thymus. In the paper's terms, the cell subset or site label means: FACS-sorted CD3+ TCRalphabeta- TCRVdelta1+ TCRVdelta2- thymocytes. The CDR3 loop reads CALGAPKFLLGDTRLATDTDKLIF. The DNA sequence is TGTGCTCTGGGGGCTCCTAAGTTTTTACTGGGGGATACGCGTCTGGCCACTGACACCGATAAACTCATCTTT.